This T cell receptor (beta chain) was profiled in a study of technical replicates of blood from several donors. The method was immunoSEQ multiplex PCR; TCRdb's version includes in-frame clones alone and lacks a portion of them. Of more than 90,000 clones listed, more than 90% are singletons. The receptor's source is a human donor in good health. Sequenced sample: T cells isolated from PBMCs.

The CDR3 coding sequence is TGTGCCAGCAGCTTACAGGGGGCCATGAACACTGAAGCTTTCTTT. It specifies CASSLQGAMNTEAFF. The chain links TRBV7-9 to TRBJ1-1, with TRBD1 matching over 8 bases. The germline V gene has CDR1 SEHNR and CDR2 FQNEAQ (reference sequence). This CDR3 contains 15 residues. V shed 2 bases, J shed 0 bases, and the junction held 2 bases outside the gene matches. The full variable domain, rest sourced from reference TRBV7-9 and TRBJ1-1, is DTGVSQNPRHKITKRGQNVTFRCDPISEHNRLYWYRQTLGQGPEFLTYFQNEAQLEKSRLLSDRFSAERPKGSFSTLEIQRTEQGDSAMYLCASSLQGAMNTEAFFGQGTRLTVV.